Each of the 4 T cell receptor beta chains below was sequenced from the same sample in a study of monozygotic twins with inflammatory bowel disease (dated 2019 in TCRdb). Libraries came from 5' RACE. Reads for this sample came from an Illumina HiSeq 2500. TCRdb reprocessed the reads and provides one entry for every CDR3 protein sequence; no DNA is given. Per the sample table, the count is 93,000 or so distinct CDR3 sequences. The ten largest clones capture around 1.9% of the sample. Source material: blood. The source of these receptors is a human donor with ulcerative colitis or Crohn's disease, or a healthy co-twin of an affected twin (not recorded which).

Here the CDR3 reads CASSSRGTGGSTYEQYF. V is TRBV7-2 and J is TRBJ2-7; no DNA is available, so the TRBD2 call from TCRdb remains unchecked. This CDR3 is 17 amino acids long. The germline CDR1 and CDR2 sequences are SGHTA and FQGNSA.

The chain links TRBV5-1 to TRBJ2-2; TCRdb gives TRBD2 as the D gene, but with no DNA this cannot be confirmed. This CDR3 spans 15 amino acids. Per germline, CDR1 SGHRS and CDR2 YFSETQ. The CDR3 spells CASSLLAASPGELFF.

V gene TRBV20-1 combines with J gene TRBJ1-2; absent DNA, TCRdb's TRBD1 call cannot be checked. This CDR3 contains 14 residues. Germline V CDR1 and CDR2: DFQATT, SNEGSKA (reference sequence). This CDR3 reads CSARARTGNYGYTF.

This rearrangement joins TRBV10-3 to TRBJ1-4. The CDR3 length is 15 residues. Germline assignment: CDR1 ENHRY and CDR2 SYGVKD. The CDR3: CATSFSGKDNEKLFF.